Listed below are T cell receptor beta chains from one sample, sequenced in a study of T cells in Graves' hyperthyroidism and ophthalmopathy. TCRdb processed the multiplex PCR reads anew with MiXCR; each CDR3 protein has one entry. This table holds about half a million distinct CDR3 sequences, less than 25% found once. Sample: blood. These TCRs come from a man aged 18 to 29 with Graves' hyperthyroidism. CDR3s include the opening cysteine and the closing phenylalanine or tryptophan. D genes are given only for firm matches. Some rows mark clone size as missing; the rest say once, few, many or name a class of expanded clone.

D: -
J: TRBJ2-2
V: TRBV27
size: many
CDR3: CASSLFGANTGELFF
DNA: TGTGCCAGCAGTTTGTTCGGGGCGAACACCGGGGAGCTGTTTTTT

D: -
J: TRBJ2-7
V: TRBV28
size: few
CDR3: CASSFRDRRHEQYF
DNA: TGTGCCAGCAGTTTTAGGGACCGAAGGCACGAGCAGTACTTC

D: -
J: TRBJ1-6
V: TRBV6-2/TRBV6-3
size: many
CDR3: CASSYRTPGVHSPLHF
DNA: TGTGCCAGCAGTTATCGTACCCCAGGGGTGCATTCACCCCTCCACTTT

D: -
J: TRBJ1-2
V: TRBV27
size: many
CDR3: CASSPSHRKSDGYTF
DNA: TGTGCCAGCAGTCCGTCCCACAGGAAGAGCGATGGCTACACCTTC

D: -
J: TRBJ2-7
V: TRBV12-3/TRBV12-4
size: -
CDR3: CASSSGRGSSYEQYF
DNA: TGTGCCAGCAGCTCCGGACGGGGGTCTTCCTACGAGCAGTACTTC

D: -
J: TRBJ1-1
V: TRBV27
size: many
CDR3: CASSPLGSPEAFF
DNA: TGTGCCAGCAGCCCCTTAGGCTCCCCTGAAGCTTTCTTT

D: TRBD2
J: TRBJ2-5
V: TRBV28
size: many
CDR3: CASNSQGASGGVRETQYF
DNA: TGTGCCAGCAATTCCCAGGGCGCTAGCGGGGGGGTAAGAGAGACCCAGTACTTC

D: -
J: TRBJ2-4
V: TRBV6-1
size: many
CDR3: CASSPGPVVTKNIQYF
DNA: TGTGCCAGCAGTCCGGGGCCGGTTGTTACCAAAAACATTCAGTACTTC

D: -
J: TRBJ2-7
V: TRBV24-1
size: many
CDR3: CATSDFSQLTGGYEQYF
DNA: TGTGCCACCAGTGATTTCTCCCAACTGACAGGCGGCTACGAGCAGTACTTC

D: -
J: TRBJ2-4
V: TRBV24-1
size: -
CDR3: CATSDPGTQDIQYF
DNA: TGTGCCACCAGTGATCCCGGGACTCAAGACATTCAGTACTTC

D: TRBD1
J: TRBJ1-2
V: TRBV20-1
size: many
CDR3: CSANRGGSYGYTF
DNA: TGCAGTGCGAACAGGGGTGGGAGCTATGGCTACACCTTC

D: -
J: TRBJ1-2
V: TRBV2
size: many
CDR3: CASSGTGTEREGGYTF
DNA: TGTGCCAGCAGTGGAACCGGGACGGAAAGAGAAGGGGGCTACACCTTC

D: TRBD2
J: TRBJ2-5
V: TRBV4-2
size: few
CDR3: CASSQDIRAGGHQETQYF
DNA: TGTGCCAGCAGCCAAGATATACGAGCGGGGGGCCACCAAGAGACCCAGTACTTC

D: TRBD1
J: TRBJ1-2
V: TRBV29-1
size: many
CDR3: CSVQRGQGNGYTF
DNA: TGCAGCGTTCAGAGGGGACAGGGGAATGGCTACACCTTC

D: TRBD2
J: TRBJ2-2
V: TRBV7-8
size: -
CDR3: CASSLVGGVHGELFF
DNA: TGTGCCAGCAGCTTAGTGGGAGGGGTCCACGGGGAGCTGTTTTTT

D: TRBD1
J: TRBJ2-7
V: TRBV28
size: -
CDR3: CATGQARSYEQYF
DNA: TGTGCCACCGGACAGGCTCGATCCTACGAGCAGTACTTC

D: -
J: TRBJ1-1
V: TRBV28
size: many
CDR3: CASSVTGAVNTEAFF
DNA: TGTGCCAGCAGTGTAACAGGAGCTGTGAACACTGAAGCTTTCTTT

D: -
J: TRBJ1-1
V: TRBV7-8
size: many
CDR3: CASSLAGTAGAFF
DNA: TGTGCCAGCAGCTTAGCTGGGACTGCTGGAGCTTTCTTT

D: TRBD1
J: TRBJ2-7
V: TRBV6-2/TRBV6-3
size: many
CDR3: CTSRTGTALNEQYF
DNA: TGTACCAGCCGAACCGGGACAGCTCTGAACGAGCAGTACTTC

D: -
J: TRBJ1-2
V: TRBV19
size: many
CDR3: CASNSGYGYTF
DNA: TGTGCCAGTAACTCGGGCTATGGCTACACCTTC

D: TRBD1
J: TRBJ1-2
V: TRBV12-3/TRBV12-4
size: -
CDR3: CASSPDRVSGYTF
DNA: TGTGCCAGCAGCCCAGACAGGGTTAGTGGCTACACCTTC

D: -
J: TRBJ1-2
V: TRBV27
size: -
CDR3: CASSLSPGPFNYGYTF
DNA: TGTGCCAGCAGTTTATCACCAGGGCCCTTTAACTATGGCTACACCTTC

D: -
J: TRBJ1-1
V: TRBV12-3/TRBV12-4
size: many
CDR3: CASSPPRQELNTEAFF
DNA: TGTGCCAGCAGTCCACCCCGACAGGAACTGAACACTGAAGCTTTCTTT

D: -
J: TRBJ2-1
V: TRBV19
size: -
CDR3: CASSMLGPQGNEQFF
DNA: TGTGCCAGTAGTATGTTGGGGCCCCAGGGCAATGAGCAGTTCTTC

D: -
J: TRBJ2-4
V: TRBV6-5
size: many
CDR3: CASSLGGRAKNIQYF
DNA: TGTGCCAGCAGTTTAGGGGGTCGGGCCAAAAACATTCAGTACTTC

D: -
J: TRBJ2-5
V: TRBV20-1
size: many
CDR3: CSARGGLETQYF
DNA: TGCAGTGCTAGAGGGGGGCTCGAGACCCAGTACTTC

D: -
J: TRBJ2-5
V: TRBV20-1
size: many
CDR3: CSDRPGLGAGPQYF
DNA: TGCAGTGACCGCCCGGGACTTGGAGCTGGACCCCAGTACTTC

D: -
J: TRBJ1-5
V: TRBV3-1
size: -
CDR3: CASSAMGADQPQHF
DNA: TGTGCCAGCAGCGCCATGGGGGCTGATCAGCCCCAGCATTTT

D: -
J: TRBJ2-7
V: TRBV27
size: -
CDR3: CASSQGRGLENEQYF
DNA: TGTGCCAGCAGCCAAGGTAGAGGGTTAGAGAACGAGCAGTACTTC

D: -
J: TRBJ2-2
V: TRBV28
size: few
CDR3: CASSLSGGDTTGELFF
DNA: TGTGCCAGCAGTTTATCAGGGGGGGACACCACCGGGGAGCTGTTTTTT

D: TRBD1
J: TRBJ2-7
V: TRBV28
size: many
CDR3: CASSPTGAYEQYF
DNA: TGTGCCAGCAGTCCTACAGGGGCCTACGAGCAGTACTTC

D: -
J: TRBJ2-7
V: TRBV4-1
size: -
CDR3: CASSQDAGSSYEQYF
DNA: TGCGCCAGCAGCCAAGATGCCGGAAGCTCCTACGAGCAGTACTTC

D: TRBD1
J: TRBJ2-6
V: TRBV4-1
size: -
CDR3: CASSQERDRADGANVLTF
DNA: TGCGCCAGCAGCCAAGAGAGGGACAGGGCTGATGGGGCCAACGTCCTGACTTTC

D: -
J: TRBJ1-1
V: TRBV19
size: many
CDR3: CASRPPDITKNTEAFF
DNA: TGTGCCAGTAGACCTCCGGACATAACTAAGAACACTGAAGCTTTCTTT

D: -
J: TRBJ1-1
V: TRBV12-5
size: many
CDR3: CASGLTTVPSLNTEAFF
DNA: TGTGCTAGTGGTTTGACGACAGTACCAAGTTTGAACACTGAAGCTTTCTTT

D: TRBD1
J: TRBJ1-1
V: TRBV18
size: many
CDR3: CASSRNRGDTEAFF
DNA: TGTGCCAGCTCACGAAACAGGGGTGACACTGAAGCTTTCTTT

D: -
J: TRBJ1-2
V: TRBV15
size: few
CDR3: CATSRDWREGEYGYTF
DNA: TGTGCCACCAGCAGAGATTGGAGGGAGGGGGAGTATGGCTACACCTTC

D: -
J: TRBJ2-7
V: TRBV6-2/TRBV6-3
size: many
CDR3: CASSQDGRTSEQYF
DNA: TGTGCCAGCAGTCAGGACGGCCGAACTTCCGAGCAGTACTTC

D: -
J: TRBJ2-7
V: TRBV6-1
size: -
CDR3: CASAEWQGGSYEQYF
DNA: TGTGCCAGCGCGGAGTGGCAGGGGGGATCCTACGAGCAGTACTTC

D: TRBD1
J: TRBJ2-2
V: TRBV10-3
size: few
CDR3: CAIRDRDTGELCF
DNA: TGTGCCATCAGGGACAGGGACACCGGGGAGCTGTGTTTT

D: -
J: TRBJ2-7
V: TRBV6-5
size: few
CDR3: CASSYPDPYEQYF
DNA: TGTGCCAGCAGTTACCCGGATCCCTACGAGCAGTACTTC

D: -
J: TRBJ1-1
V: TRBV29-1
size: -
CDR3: CSVEHPGGTFF
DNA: TGCAGCGTTGAACACCCGGGTGGGACTTTCTTT

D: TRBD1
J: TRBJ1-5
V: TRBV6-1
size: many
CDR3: CASSWDSSANAASQHF
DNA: TGTGCCAGCAGCTGGGACAGTTCAGCGAATGCAGCCTCCCAGCATTTT

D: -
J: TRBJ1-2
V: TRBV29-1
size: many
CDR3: CSVENWRGGYYGYTF
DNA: TGCAGCGTTGAAAATTGGCGGGGCGGATATTATGGCTACACCTTC

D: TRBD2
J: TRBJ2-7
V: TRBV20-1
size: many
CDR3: CSARVWLAGGSYEQYF
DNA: TGCAGTGCTAGAGTATGGCTAGCGGGGGGGTCCTACGAGCAGTACTTC

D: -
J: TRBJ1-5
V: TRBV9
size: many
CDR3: CAGLGGSHQPQHF
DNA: TGTGCAGGTCTGGGGGGAAGTCATCAGCCCCAGCATTTT

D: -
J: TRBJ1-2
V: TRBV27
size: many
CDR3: CASSFLRAGGRYGYTF
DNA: TGTGCCAGCAGTTTCCTTAGGGCAGGAGGACGCTATGGCTACACCTTC

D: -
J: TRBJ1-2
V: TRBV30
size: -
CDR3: CAWTLGHYGYTF
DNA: TGTGCCTGGACGTTAGGGCACTATGGCTACACCTTC

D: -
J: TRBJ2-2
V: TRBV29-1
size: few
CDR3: CSVETAGTGELFF
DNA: TGCAGCGTTGAAACTGCCGGAACCGGGGAGCTGTTTTTT

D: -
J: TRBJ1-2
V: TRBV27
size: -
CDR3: CASSLSLNGMGNYGYTF
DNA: TGTGCCAGCAGTTTATCCCTTAACGGAATGGGTAACTATGGCTACACCTTC

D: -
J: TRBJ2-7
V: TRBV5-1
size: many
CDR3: CASSLIGLQGYEQYF
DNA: TGCGCCAGCAGCTTGATCGGGCTACAAGGCTACGAGCAGTACTTC

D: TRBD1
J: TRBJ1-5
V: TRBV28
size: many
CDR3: CATTGTGVGQPQHF
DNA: TGTGCCACGACCGGGACAGGGGTTGGACAGCCCCAGCATTTT

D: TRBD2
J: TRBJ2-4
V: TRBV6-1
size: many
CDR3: CASSGAGGILAKNIQYF
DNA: TGTGCCAGCAGTGGAGCGGGGGGGATACTAGCCAAAAACATTCAGTACTTC